This T cell receptor (beta chain) was recovered during a study of blood T cell repertoires in COVID-19. V lost 2 bases and J 4 bases, leaving 15 bases between the germline ends. The germline gives CDR1 SGHNT, CDR2 YYREEE (reference sequence). The length of the CDR3 is 15 residues. The repertoire was sequenced with immunoSEQ multiplex PCR; TCRdb's copy has only in-frame clones and lacks some. The sample holds about half a million clones; about 85% are singletons and the top ten take roughly 8.5%. The rearrangement uses TRBV5-4 and TRBJ2-5, with D perhaps matching TRBD2 (7 bases). The sequencing sample was made of PBMCs or T cells enriched from blood (not recorded which). The sequence was collected from a woman aged 60 to 75 who had recovered from COVID-19. As DNA, the CDR3 is TGTGCCAGCAGCTTAGGGGGGGCCGCTCCAGAGACCCAGTACTTC. Amino acids: CASSLGGAAPETQYF.